This passage covers 27 T cell receptor beta chains from one sample sequenced in a study of blood T cell repertoires in COVID-19. Some clones are missing from TCRdb's copy, which holds only in-frame ones; the method was immunoSEQ multiplex PCR. The table shows approximately 280,000 clones, with 80% to 85% occurring only once. The sample comprised PBMCs or T cells enriched from blood (not recorded which). The receptors stem from a man aged 40-55 years who had been exposed to COVID-19.

In this sample, this clone turned up many times. The rearrangement joins TRBV28 to TRBJ1-1; D might be TRBD1 (5 bases). Germline values: CDR1 MDHEN, CDR2 SYDVKM. Trimming removed 5 bases from V and 5 bases from J, with 12 bases in between. The CDR3 extends over 13 amino acids. The CDR3 reads CASSTGRGTEAFF. The CDR3 nucleotides read TGTGCCAGCAGTACAGGCCGTGGGACTGAAGCTTTCTTT.

This chain joins TRBV19 and TRBJ2-5; 7 bases are a match to TRBD2. Germline V gene data show CDR1 as LNHDA and CDR2 as SQIVND (reference sequence). Losses at the gene ends were 4 bases for V and 9 bases for J; bases not matched to a gene: 5. There are 12 residues in the CDR3. CDR3 DNA sequence: TGTGCCAGTAGTAACTCTGCGGGGGCCCAGTACTTC. It is translated as CASSNSAGAQYF.

The chain links TRBV11-2 to TRBJ1-3; 7 positions agree with TRBD1. CDR1 SGHAT and CDR2 FQNNGV come from the germline V gene. The CDR3 covers 16 residues. V was pared by 5 bases and J by 0 bases, with 7 bases of the junction left unmatched. The CDR3 nucleotides are TGTGCCAGCAGCCCTAGGACAGGCGACTCTGGAAACACCATATATTTT. Amino acids: CASSPRTGDSGNTIYF.

This clone was counted a single time. This chain uses TRBV6-5 with TRBJ2-7; 11 bases fit TRBD2. Germline V gene lookup returns CDR1 MNHEY and CDR2 SVGAGI. The ends lost 6 bases at V and 1 base at J; junction bases unmatched: 5. The CDR3 spans 15 residues. Here the CDR3 DNA reads TGTGCCAGCAGAGCCGGGACTAGCGGTTCCTACGAGCAGTACTTC. This translates into CASRAGTSGSYEQYF.

Ten or more counts support this clone. The rearrangement uses TRBV6-6 and TRBJ2-3; 11 positions agree with TRBD1. CDR3 size: 16 residues. J lost 4 bases, V lost 6 bases, and 9 bases had no gene match. The germline gives CDR1 MNHNY, CDR2 SVGAGI (reference sequence). The CDR3 is CASSLPPGQGADTQYF. The CDR3 DNA sequence: TGTGCCAGCAGCCTGCCGCCGGGACAGGGGGCAGATACGCAGTATTTT.

The chain employs TRBV7-9 and TRBJ2-7; 8 bases agree with TRBD2. The CDR3 is 15 residues long. Looked up from germline, CDR1 is SEHNR and CDR2 is FQNEAQ (reference sequence). Trimming at V came to 2 bases and at J to 7 bases, leaving 10 bases not matched to a gene. CDR3 sequence: CASSLLGLGDFEQYF. The CDR3 DNA reads TGTGCCAGCAGCTTATTGGGACTAGGTGATTTTGAGCAGTACTTC.

The sample holds one count of this clone. V and J are TRBV3-1 (or the pseudogene TRBV3-2) and TRBJ1-2, with 10 bases aligning to TRBD1. V lost 2 bases and J lost 0; bases outside the gene matches: 6. Germline V lookup: CDR1 LGHDT, CDR2 YNNKEL (reference sequence). The CDR3 totals 17 residues. The CDR3 here is CASSQRGQGVSNYGYTF. The CDR3 DNA sequence: TGTGCCAGCAGCCAACGCGGACAGGGGGTTTCTAACTATGGCTACACCTTC.

J is TRBJ1-1 and V is TRBV27, with 8 positions matching TRBD1. The germline gives CDR1 MNHEY, CDR2 SMNVEV (reference sequence). The ends lost 5 bases at V and 3 bases at J; junction bases unmatched: 2. The CDR3 runs to 13 residues. The CDR3 protein is CASSGQGYTEAFF. The CDR3 region has the DNA TGTGCCAGCAGTGGACAGGGTTACACTGAAGCTTTCTTT.

V is TRBV18 and J is TRBJ2-7; D ambiguous. In germline, CDR1 is KGHSH, CDR2 LQKENI. V shed 6 bases and J shed 7 bases, with 16 bases lying between them. CDR3 length equals 13 residues. As DNA, the CDR3 is TGTGCCAGCTCGCCGGGTGGGTTTGGAGAGCAGTACTTC. The encoded protein is CASSPGGFGEQYF.

This chain connects TRBV9 to TRBJ2-1, with D possibly TRBD1 on 6 matching bases. Germline loops: CDR1 SGDLS, CDR2 YYNGEE. V shed 6 bases and J shed 10 bases, with 23 bases lying between them. The CDR3 extends over 15 amino acids. The CDR3 bases are TGTGCCAGCAACCAAGGGGGTCAGCGTGGGTTGGAGCAGTTCTTC. It codes for CASNQGGQRGLEQFF.

The chain's CDR3 is CACGTGMNEKLFF. CDR3 nucleotide sequence: TGTGCCTGCGGGACAGGCATGAATGAAAAACTGTTTTTT. The chain combines TRBV30 with TRBJ1-4, with 8 positions matching TRBD1. The CDR3 is 13 amino acids. From germline, CDR1 is GTSNPN and CDR2 SVGIG (reference sequence). V lost 6 bases, J lost 5 bases, and 5 bases stayed unmatched.

The chain couples TRBV5-1 to TRBJ1-2; D gene ambiguous. Trimming removed 5 bases from V and 3 bases from J, with 14 bases in between. The CDR3 has 14 residues. Germline loops: CDR1 SGHRS, CDR2 YFSETQ. CDR3 residues: CASRRSRGDYGYTF. CDR3 coding DNA: TGCGCCAGCAGAAGGTCGCGGGGAGACTATGGCTACACCTTC.

The gene calls are TRBV7-8 and TRBJ2-1, with 13 bases aligning to TRBD2. J gave up 7 bases and V 2 bases, and 5 bases lay outside the gene matches. CDR3 length: 16 amino acids. CDR1 and CDR2 (germline): SGHVS, FQNEAQ. The CDR3 is CASSLTGTSGINEQFF. As DNA, the CDR3 is TGTGCCAGCAGCTTAACCGGGACTAGCGGGATAAATGAGCAGTTCTTC.

This chain joins TRBV24-1 and TRBJ2-4; 7 nucleotides line up with TRBD2. The germline V gene encodes CDR1 KGHDR and CDR2 SFDVKD. V lost 2 bases and J lost 4; bases outside the gene matches: 10. The CDR3 is 17 amino acids. The CDR3 reads CATSDSGGAGRKNIQYF. The CDR3 DNA is TGTGCCACCAGTGATTCGGGGGGAGCGGGGAGGAAAAACATTCAGTACTTC.

The J gene is TRBJ2-2, the V gene TRBV5-1; TRBD2 matches 8 bases. V lost 0 bases and J lost 0; bases outside the gene matches: 4. The CDR3 spans 17 residues. Germline CDR1 SGHRS, CDR2 YFSETQ. CDR3 residues: CASSLGHSGTNTGELFF. The CDR3 DNA reads TGCGCCAGCAGCTTGGGGCATAGCGGGACGAACACCGGGGAGCTGTTTTTT.

V gene TRBV25-1 combines with J gene TRBJ1-1; no reliable D call. V was clipped by 3 bases and J by 0 bases, with 5 bases between them. Looked up from germline, CDR1 is MGHDK and CDR2 is SYGVNS. This CDR3 is 13 amino acids long. In DNA, the CDR3 is TGTGCCAGCAGTGATGCGGTGAACACTGAAGCTTTCTTT. Translation: CASSDAVNTEAFF.

This chain connects TRBV29-1 to TRBJ2-3; TRBD2 matches at 7 bases. V shed 8 bases and J 3 bases; nucleotides not matched to a gene: 14. Germline assignment: CDR1 SQVTM and CDR2 ANQGSEA. The length of the CDR3 is 15 residues. CDR3 sequence reads: CSSGRREMGTDTQYF. In DNA form, the CDR3 reads TGCAGCTCTGGGAGGCGGGAGATGGGGACAGATACGCAGTATTTT.

The chain couples TRBV5-6 to TRBJ2-7; 10 nucleotides align to TRBD2. Germline V lookup: CDR1 SGHDT, CDR2 YYEEEE. V was clipped by 4 bases and J by 2 bases; unmatched bases: 3. This CDR3 has 14 residues. CDR3 coding DNA: TGTGCCAGCAGCGATAGCGGGGGGACCTACGAGCAGTACTTC. This gives the protein CASSDSGGTYEQYF.

The V and J genes are TRBV6-5 and TRBJ1-2; 7 bases agree with TRBD1. The CDR3 consists of 12 residues. Germline CDR1 and CDR2: MNHEY and SVGAGI. V shed 10 bases and J 5 bases; nucleotides not matched to a gene: 7. The CDR3 DNA sequence: TGTGCCACCCGACAGGGCCAATATGGCTACACCTTC. This translates into CATRQGQYGYTF.

The V and J genes are TRBV6-5 and TRBJ2-1; D possibly corresponds to TRBD1 (6 bases). V was cut by 6 bases and J by 6 bases, with 18 bases left in between. The CDR3 runs to 15 residues. The V gene's germline CDR1 is MNHEY and CDR2 SVGAGI. DNA of the CDR3: TGTGCCAGCAGAAAACGGCAGGACAGACCCAATGAGCAGTTCTTC. It is translated as CASRKRQDRPNEQFF.

This rearrangement joins TRBV19 to TRBJ1-2; the D gene is possibly TRBD1 (5 bases). CDR1 is LNHDA, CDR2 SQIVND, per germline (reference sequence). The CDR3 sequence is 13 residues long. The V end was cut by 2 bases, the J end by 4 bases, with 8 bases between. The CDR3 sequence: CASSIQGLYGYTF. The CDR3 bases are TGTGCCAGTAGTATACAGGGTCTCTATGGCTACACCTTC.

The chain has TRBV15 and TRBJ2-3, with TRBD1 identical over 8 bases. The CDR3 is 15 residues long. Germline V gene data show CDR1 as LNHNV and CDR2 as YYDKDF (reference sequence). With 6 bases clipped from V and 4 bases from J, the junction kept 9 bases outside the gene matches. The CDR3 is CATSLQGASADTQYF. CDR3 in DNA: TGTGCCACCAGTTTGCAGGGGGCGAGTGCAGATACGCAGTATTTT.

The chain is built from TRBV7-2 and TRBJ1-5; 10 nucleotides line up with TRBD1. Germline V lookup: CDR1 SGHTA, CDR2 FQGNSA. The CDR3 loop spans 14 amino acids. The V segment lost 5 bases and the J segment 7 bases; nucleotides outside the gene matches: 5. CDR3 DNA sequence: TGTGCCAGCAGCACGGGACAGGGGACCCAGCCCCAGCATTTT. Amino acids: CASSTGQGTQPQHF. The full variable domain, its missing parts supplied by reference TRBV7-2 and TRBJ1-5, is GAGVSQSPSNKVTEKGKDVELRCDPISGHTALYWYRQSLGQGLEFLIYFQGNSAPDKSGLPSDRFSAERTGGSVSTLTIQRTQQEDSAVYLCASSTGQGTQPQHFGDGTRLSIL.

The chain uses TRBV6-1 and TRBJ2-1; D is undetermined. The CDR3 is made up of 17 amino acids. The germline CDR1 and CDR2 sequences are MNHNS and SASEGT. With 4 bases removed from V and 8 bases from J, the gap between germline ends came to 24 bases. CDR3 sequence (DNA): TGTGCCAGCAGTGGCCGAACGAGGCCTCTCCTTCTCTATGAGCAGTTCTTC. This translates into CASSGRTRPLLLYEQFF.

This rearrangement joins TRBV3-1 (or the pseudogene TRBV3-2) to TRBJ2-7; 11 bases agree with TRBD2. Germline loops: CDR1 LGHDT, CDR2 YNNKEL (reference sequence). This CDR3 comprises 16 residues. V lost 3 bases, J lost 3 bases, and 7 bases stayed unmatched. CDR3 coding DNA: TGTGCCAGCAGCCACGCGGGCACTAGCGGGAGCTACGAGCAGTACTTC. Its protein is CASSHAGTSGSYEQYF.

This clone occurred many times. V is TRBV30 and J is TRBJ1-5; D may be TRBD1 (6 bases). Germline V CDR1 and CDR2: GTSNPN, SVGIG (reference sequence). The CDR3 sequence is 15 residues long. V was cut by 2 bases and J by 3 bases, with 14 bases left in between. The CDR3 sequence is CAWSRGGWVNQPQHF. CDR3 coding DNA: TGTGCCTGGAGTAGGGGGGGCTGGGTCAATCAGCCCCAGCATTTT.

CDR3 in DNA: TGCGCCAGCAGCTTGGGTCAAGATGATGCGTTTTCGAGCAATCAGCCCCAGCATTTT. Translating it yields CASSLGQDDAFSSNQPQHF. This chain uses TRBV5-1 with TRBJ1-5; unclear D gene. Per the germline V gene, CDR1 is SGHRS and CDR2 is YFSETQ. This CDR3 has 19 amino acids. Trimming took 0 bases from V and 1 from J, leaving 20 bases between them.